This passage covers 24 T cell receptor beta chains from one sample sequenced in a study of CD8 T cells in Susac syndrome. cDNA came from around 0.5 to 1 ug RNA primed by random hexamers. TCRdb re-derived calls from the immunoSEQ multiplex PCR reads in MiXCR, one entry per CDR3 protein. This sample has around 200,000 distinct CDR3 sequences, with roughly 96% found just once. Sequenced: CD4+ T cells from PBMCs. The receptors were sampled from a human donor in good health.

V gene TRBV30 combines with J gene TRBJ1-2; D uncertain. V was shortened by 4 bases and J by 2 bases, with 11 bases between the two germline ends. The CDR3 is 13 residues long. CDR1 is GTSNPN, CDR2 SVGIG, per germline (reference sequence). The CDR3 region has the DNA TGTGCCTGGACTCGGACCGGGAACTATGGCTACACCTTC. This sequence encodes CAWTRTGNYGYTF.

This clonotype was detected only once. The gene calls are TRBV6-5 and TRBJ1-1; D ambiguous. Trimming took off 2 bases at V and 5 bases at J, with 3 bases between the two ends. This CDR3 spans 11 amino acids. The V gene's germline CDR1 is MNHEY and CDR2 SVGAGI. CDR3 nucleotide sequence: TGTGCCAGCAGTTACCAGACTGAAGCTTTCTTT. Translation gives CASSYQTEAFF.

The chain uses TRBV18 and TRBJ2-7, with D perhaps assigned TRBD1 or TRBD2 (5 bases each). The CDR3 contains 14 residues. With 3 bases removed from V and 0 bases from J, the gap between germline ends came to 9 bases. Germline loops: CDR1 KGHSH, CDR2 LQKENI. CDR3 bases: TGTGCCAGCTCACCGCCAGGGACCTCCTACGAGCAGTACGTC. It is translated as CASSPPGTSYEQYV.

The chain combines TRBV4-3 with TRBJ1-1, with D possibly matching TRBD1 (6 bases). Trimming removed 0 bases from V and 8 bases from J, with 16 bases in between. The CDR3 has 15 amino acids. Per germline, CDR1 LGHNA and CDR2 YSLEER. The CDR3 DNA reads TGCGCCAGCAGCCAAGATCTTGGGGGGGGCAGGGAAGCTTTCTTT. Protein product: CASSQDLGGGREAFF.

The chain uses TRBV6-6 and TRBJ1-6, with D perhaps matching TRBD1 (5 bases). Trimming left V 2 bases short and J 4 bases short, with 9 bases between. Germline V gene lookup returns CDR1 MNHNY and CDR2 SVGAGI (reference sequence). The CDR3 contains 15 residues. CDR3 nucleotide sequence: TGTGCCAGCAGTTACCGGTCAGGGTATAATTCACCCCTCCACTTT. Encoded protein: CASSYRSGYNSPLHF.

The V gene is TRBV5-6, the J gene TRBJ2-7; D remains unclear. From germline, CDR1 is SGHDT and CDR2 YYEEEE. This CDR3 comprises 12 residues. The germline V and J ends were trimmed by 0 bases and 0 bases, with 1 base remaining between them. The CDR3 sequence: CASSLASYEQYV. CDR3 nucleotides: TGTGCCAGCAGCTTGGCCTCCTACGAGCAGTACGTC.

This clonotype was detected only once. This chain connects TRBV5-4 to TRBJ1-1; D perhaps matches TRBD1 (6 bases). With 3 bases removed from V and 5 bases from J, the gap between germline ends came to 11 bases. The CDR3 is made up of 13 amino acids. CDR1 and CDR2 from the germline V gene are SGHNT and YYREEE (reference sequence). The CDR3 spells CASSSRGGTEAFF. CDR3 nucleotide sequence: TGTGCCAGCAGCTCCAGGGGCGGGACTGAAGCTTTCTTT.

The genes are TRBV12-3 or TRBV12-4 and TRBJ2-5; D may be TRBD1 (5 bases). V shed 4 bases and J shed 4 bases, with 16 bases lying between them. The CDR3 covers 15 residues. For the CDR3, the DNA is TGTGCCAGCAGTTCGCCCCCTCAGACAGTAGAGACCCAGTACTTC. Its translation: CASSSPPQTVETQYF.

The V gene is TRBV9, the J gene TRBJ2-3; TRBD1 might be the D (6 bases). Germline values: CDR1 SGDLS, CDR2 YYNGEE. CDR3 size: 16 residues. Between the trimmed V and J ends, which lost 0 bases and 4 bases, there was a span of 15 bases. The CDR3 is CASSVGGRVAADTQYF. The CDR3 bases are TGTGCCAGCAGCGTAGGGGGGCGCGTTGCAGCAGATACGCAGTATTTT.

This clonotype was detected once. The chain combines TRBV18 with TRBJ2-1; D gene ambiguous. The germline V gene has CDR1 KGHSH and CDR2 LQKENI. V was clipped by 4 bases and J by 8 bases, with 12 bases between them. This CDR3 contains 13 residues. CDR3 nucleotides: TGTGCCAGCTCACTGGGGAAATCCTATGAGCAGTTCTTC. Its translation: CASSLGKSYEQFF.

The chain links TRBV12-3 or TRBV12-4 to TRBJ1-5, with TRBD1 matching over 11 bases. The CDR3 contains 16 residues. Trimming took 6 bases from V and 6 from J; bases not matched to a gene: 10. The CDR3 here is CASSHGTGGRIQPQHF. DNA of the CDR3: TGTGCCAGCAGCCATGGGACAGGGGGACGAATTCAGCCCCAGCATTTT.

The CDR3 is CASRPDSKETQYF. The CDR3 nucleotides are TGTGCCAGCAGACCCGACAGTAAAGAGACCCAGTACTTC. This chain links TRBV2 with TRBJ2-5; D perhaps matches TRBD1 (5 bases). The germline V gene has CDR1 SNHLY and CDR2 FYNNEI. V lost 6 bases to trimming and J lost 3 bases, with 11 bases between them. The CDR3 loop spans 13 amino acids.

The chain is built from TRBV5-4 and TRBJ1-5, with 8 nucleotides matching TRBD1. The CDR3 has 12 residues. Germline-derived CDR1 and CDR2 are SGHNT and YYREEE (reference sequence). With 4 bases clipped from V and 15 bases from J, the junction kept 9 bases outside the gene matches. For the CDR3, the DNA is TGTGCCAGCAGCGTCGACAGGGGCCTAGCGCATTTT. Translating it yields CASSVDRGLAHF.

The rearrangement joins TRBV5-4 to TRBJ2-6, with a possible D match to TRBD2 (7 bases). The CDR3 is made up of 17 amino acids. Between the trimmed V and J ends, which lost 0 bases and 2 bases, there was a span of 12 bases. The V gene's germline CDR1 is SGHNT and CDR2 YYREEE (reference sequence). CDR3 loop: CASSLDPGGAGANVLTF. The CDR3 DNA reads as TGTGCCAGCAGCTTGGATCCGGGGGGCGCTGGGGCCAACGTCCTGACTTTC. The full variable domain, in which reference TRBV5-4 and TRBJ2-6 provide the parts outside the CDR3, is ETGVTQSPTHLIKTRGQQVTLRCSSQSGHNTVSWYQQALGQGPQFIFQYYREEENGRGNFPPRFSGLQFPNYSSELNVNALELDDSALYLCASSLDPGGAGANVLTFGAGSRLTVL.

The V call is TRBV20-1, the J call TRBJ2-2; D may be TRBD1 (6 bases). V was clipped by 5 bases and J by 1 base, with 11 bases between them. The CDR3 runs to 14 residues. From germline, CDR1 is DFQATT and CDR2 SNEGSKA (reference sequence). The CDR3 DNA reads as TGCAGTGCTCGCCCGGGACAGAACACCGGGGAGCTGTTTTTT. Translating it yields CSARPGQNTGELFF.

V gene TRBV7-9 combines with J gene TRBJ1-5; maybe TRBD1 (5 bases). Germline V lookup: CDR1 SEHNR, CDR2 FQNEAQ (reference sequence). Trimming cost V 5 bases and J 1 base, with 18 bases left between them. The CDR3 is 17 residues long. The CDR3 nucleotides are TGTGCCAGCAGCCGTACAAGGGGCGAGCTCAGCAATCAGCCCCAGCATTTT. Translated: CASSRTRGELSNQPQHF.

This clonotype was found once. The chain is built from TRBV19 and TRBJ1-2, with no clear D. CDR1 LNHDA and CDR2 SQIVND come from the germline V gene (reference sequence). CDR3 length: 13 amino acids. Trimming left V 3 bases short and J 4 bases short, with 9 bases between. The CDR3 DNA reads TGTGCCAGTAGTATCCCTGGGCCCTATGGCTACACCTTC. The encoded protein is CASSIPGPYGYTF.

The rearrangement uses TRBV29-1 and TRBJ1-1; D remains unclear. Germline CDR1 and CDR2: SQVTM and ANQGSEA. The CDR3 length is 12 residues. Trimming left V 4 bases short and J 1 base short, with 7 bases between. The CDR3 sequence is CSVGYPNTEAFF. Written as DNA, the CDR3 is TGCAGCGTTGGTTACCCGAACACTGAAGCTTTCTTT.

The CDR3 region has the DNA TGCAGCGCGGGGACTAGCGGTTTAAAAGGGTCCTACAATGAGCAGTTCTTC. As protein: CSAGTSGLKGSYNEQFF. The chain uses TRBV29-1 and TRBJ2-1, with 11 bases lining up with TRBD2. The CDR3 loop spans 17 amino acids. With V trimmed by 7 bases and J by 1 base, 12 bases remained unmatched. The germline CDR1 and CDR2 sequences are SQVTM and ANQGSEA.

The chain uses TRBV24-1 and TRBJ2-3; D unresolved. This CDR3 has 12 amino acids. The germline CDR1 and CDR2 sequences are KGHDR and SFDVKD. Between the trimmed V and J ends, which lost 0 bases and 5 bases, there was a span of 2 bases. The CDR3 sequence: CATSDLGDTQYF. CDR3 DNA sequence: TGTGCCACCAGTGATTTGGGAGATACGCAGTATTTT.

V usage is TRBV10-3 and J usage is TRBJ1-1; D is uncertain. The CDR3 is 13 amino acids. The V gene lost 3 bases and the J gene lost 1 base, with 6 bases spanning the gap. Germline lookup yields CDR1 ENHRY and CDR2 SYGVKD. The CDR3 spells CAISDGQNTEAFF. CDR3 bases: TGTGCCATCAGTGATGGCCAGAACACTGAAGCTTTCTTT.

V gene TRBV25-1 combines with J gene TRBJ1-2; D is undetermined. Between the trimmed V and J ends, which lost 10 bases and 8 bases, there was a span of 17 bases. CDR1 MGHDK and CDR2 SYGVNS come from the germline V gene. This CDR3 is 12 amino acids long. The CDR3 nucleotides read TGTGCCACCGTAGACACCTATGGGGGCTACACCTTC. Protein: CATVDTYGGYTF.

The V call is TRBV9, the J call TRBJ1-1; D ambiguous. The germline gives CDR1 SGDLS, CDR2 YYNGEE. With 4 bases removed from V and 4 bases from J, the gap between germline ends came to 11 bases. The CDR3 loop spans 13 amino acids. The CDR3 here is CASSQSWFTEAFF. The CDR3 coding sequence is TGTGCCAGCAGCCAAAGTTGGTTCACTGAAGCTTTCTTT.

DNA for the CDR3: TGTGCCAGCAGTGAATTTGAGCTCACAGATACGCAGTATTTT. As protein: CASSEFELTDTQYF. V gene TRBV25-1 combines with J gene TRBJ2-3; D is ambiguous. The CDR3 totals 14 residues. The ends were cut back, 1 base at V and 2 bases at J, with 7 bases in the middle. Per germline, CDR1 MGHDK and CDR2 SYGVNS.